The 17 T cell receptor beta chains reported below all come from one sample, sequenced in a study of molecular identifiers for immune sequencing clone quantification. TCRdb independently ran MiXCR on the PCR reads; one entry per CDR3 protein. This sample has approximately 670,000 distinct CDR3 sequences, with approximately 20% found just once. The sequenced sample was naive CD8+ T cells from blood, with Jurkat cell RNA spiked in. Noted subset: FACS-sorted CD8+CD4-CCR7+CD45RA+ naive T cells. These receptors all stem from a human donor in good health. Some libraries in this study had Jurkat cell RNA spiked in.

This clonotype was seen repeatedly, ten times or more. This chain uses TRBV4-1 with TRBJ1-3, with D possibly being TRBD1 (5 bases). Germline V CDR1 and CDR2: MGHRA, YSYEKL. Trimming removed 1 base at V and 0 bases at J, with 13 bases between. The CDR3 is made up of 17 amino acids. CDR3 amino acids: CASSQVPQGYSGNTIYF. The CDR3, as DNA: TGCGCCAGCAGCCAAGTGCCCCAGGGTTACTCTGGAAACACCATATATTTT.

The chain links TRBV4-1 to TRBJ2-1; no reliable D call. This CDR3 has 13 residues. Germline V lookup: CDR1 MGHRA, CDR2 YSYEKL. V lost 10 bases, J lost 3 bases, and 13 bases lay in between. The CDR3 here is CAIMDPNYNEQFF. The CDR3 nucleotides read TGCGCCATCATGGACCCAAACTACAATGAGCAGTTCTTC.

There are many counts of this clonotype. V is TRBV30 and J is TRBJ2-7; D unclear. With 0 bases removed from V and 3 bases from J, the gap between germline ends came to 15 bases. CDR3 length: 15 residues. Per germline, CDR1 GTSNPN and CDR2 SVGIG (reference sequence). The CDR3 DNA follows: TGTGCCTGGAGTGTAAGGCAGGCCCTAGTCTACGAGCAGTACTTC. It codes for CAWSVRQALVYEQYF.

This clonotype was seen only a few times. This chain joins TRBV9 and TRBJ1-1; a weak D match, TRBD1 (6 bases). Trimming took 3 bases from V and 2 from J, leaving 11 bases between them. From germline, CDR1 is SGDLS and CDR2 YYNGEE. This CDR3 has 14 amino acids. The CDR3 spells CASSAGQTNTEAFF. For the CDR3, the DNA is TGTGCCAGCAGCGCGGGACAAACAAACACTGAAGCTTTCTTT.

The chain links TRBV11-2 to TRBJ1-6, with TRBD1 matching over 10 bases. V shed 5 bases, J shed 9 bases, and the junction held 7 bases outside the gene matches. This CDR3 has 15 amino acids. The V gene's germline CDR1 is SGHAT and CDR2 FQNNGV. This chain's CDR3 is CASSTGQGRRSPLHF. In DNA, the CDR3 is TGTGCCAGCAGCACGGGACAGGGGAGACGTTCACCCCTCCACTTT.

A note on this clonotype: A much larger clone differs from this one at a single base, so this may be a read error. The CDR3 bases are TGTGCCAGCCAACCGGCGGGGCGATGGACTGAAGCTTTCTTT. Its translation: CASQPAGRWTEAFF. V gene TRBV27 combines with J gene TRBJ1-1, with D tentatively TRBD1 (5 bases). V gave up 8 bases and J gave up 5 bases, with 18 bases separating them. The length of the CDR3 is 14 residues. Germline values: CDR1 MNHEY, CDR2 SMNVEV (reference sequence).

This clonotype was recorded at least ten times. The V gene is TRBV6-2 or TRBV6-3, the J gene TRBJ2-2; TRBD2 matches 9 bases. With V trimmed by 2 bases and J by 6 bases, 7 bases remained unmatched. The length of the CDR3 is 16 residues. Germline CDR1 MNHEY, CDR2 SVGEGT. DNA for the CDR3: TGTGCCAGCAGTTACCTTCTAGCGGGGCTTGCCGGGGAGCTGTTTTTT. It translates to CASSYLLAGLAGELFF.

CDR3 nucleotides: TGTGCCAGCAGTTTATTGAACCCGCAGGGAAACGCCGGGGAGCTGTTTTTT. Protein sequence: CASSLLNPQGNAGELFF. This chain uses TRBV27 with TRBJ2-2; a possible D gene is TRBD1 (5 bases). CDR3 length: 17 residues. The germline V gene encodes CDR1 MNHEY and CDR2 SMNVEV (reference sequence). The ends were cut back, 1 base at V and 6 bases at J, with 18 bases in the middle.

This clonotype was detected ten times or more. V is TRBV28 and J is TRBJ2-7; TRBD2 is a possible D gene (5 bases). The CDR3 runs 13 residues. Trimming shortened V by 3 bases and J by 5 bases, and 11 bases separated the two germline ends. Germline-derived CDR1 and CDR2 are MDHEN and SYDVKM. CDR3 sequence (DNA): TGTGCCAGCAGTTTGAAGTCCGGGGACGAGCAGTACTTC. Translation gives CASSLKSGDEQYF.

With respect to this clonotype: The junction differs from germline at one of its ends, possibly a read error. The chain links TRBV4-1 to TRBJ2-5; possible D gene TRBD2, 6 bases. The CDR3 spans 15 residues. Germline values: CDR1 MGHRA, CDR2 YSYEKL. CDR3 coding DNA: TGCGCCAGCAGCCAAGCGGGACTCCAACAAGAGGCCCAGTACTTC. Encoded protein: CASSQAGLQQEAQYF.

This clonotype was picked up a small number of times. V gene TRBV20-1 combines with J gene TRBJ2-2, with TRBD1 as a possible D gene (5 bases). Per the germline V gene, CDR1 is DFQATT and CDR2 is SNEGSKA (reference sequence). The V end lost 1 base, the J end lost 0 bases, and 12 bases lay between the germline ends. This CDR3 comprises 16 residues. Written as DNA, the CDR3 is TGCAGTGCTAGAGTGGGTGGGGCCTCGAACACCGGGGAGCTGTTTTTT. It encodes CSARVGGASNTGELFF.

This clonotype was counted ten times or more. J is TRBJ1-1 and V is TRBV6-2 or TRBV6-3; no firm D call. The germline gives CDR1 MNHEY, CDR2 SVGEGT. This CDR3 spans 17 amino acids. Trimming stripped 8 bases from V and 0 bases from J, with 22 bases between. In nucleotides, the CDR3 is TGTGCCAGCCGCCCTTTCCCTTCGGGCTTTATGAACACTGAAGCTTTCTTT. This encodes CASRPFPSGFMNTEAFF.

This clonotype showed up many times. The chain has TRBV7-9 and TRBJ1-4, with 7 bases that match TRBD1. This CDR3 spans 13 amino acids. Germline V gene data show CDR1 as SEHNR and CDR2 as FQNEAQ (reference sequence). After removal of 8 bases from V and 8 bases from J, the junction contained 8 bases not matched to a gene. CDR3 loop: CASHQGDSEKLFF. In DNA, the CDR3 is TGTGCCAGCCACCAGGGGGACTCCGAAAAACTGTTTTTT.

Worth noting for this clonotype: A much larger clone lies a single base off, so this may be a read error. This chain connects TRBV9 to TRBJ2-2; a possible D gene is TRBD2 (6 bases). CDR1 is SGDLS, CDR2 YYNGEE, per germline. The CDR3 length is 12 residues. CDR3 amino acids: CASSVWTGGLFF. As DNA, the CDR3 is TGTGCCAGCAGCGTATGGACCGGGGGGCTGTTTTTT.

This clonotype has ten or more counts. This chain uses TRBV12-3 or TRBV12-4 with TRBJ2-1, with a weak D call TRBD2 (6 bases). The CDR3 has 12 residues. V was clipped by 3 bases and J by 10 bases, with 10 bases between them. In DNA form, the CDR3 reads TGTGCCAGCAGTTTTCTGGGACTGGAGCAGTTCTTC. Translated: CASSFLGLEQFF.

About this clonotype itself: A read error is possible here, since a much larger clone lies one base away. The rearrangement links TRBV6-2 or TRBV6-3 to TRBJ2-3; 9 bases are shared with TRBD2. This CDR3 is built from 17 residues. Germline V gene lookup returns CDR1 MNHEY and CDR2 SVGEGT. Trimming at V came to 2 bases and at J to 2 bases, leaving 8 bases not matched to a gene. The CDR3: CASSYPRLAGNTDTQYF. The DNA of the CDR3 is TGTGCCAGCAGTTACCCGAGGCTAGCGGGGAACACAGATACGCAGTATTTT.

This clonotype was seen many times. The V gene is TRBV6-1, the J gene TRBJ2-7, with D possibly called TRBD1 or TRBD2 (5 bases each). Germline V gene sequence: CDR1 MNHNS, CDR2 SASEGT. The CDR3 is 13 amino acids. V lost 6 bases to trimming and J lost 7 bases, with 16 bases between them. CDR3 sequence: CASSQTGPREQYF. For the CDR3, the DNA is TGTGCCAGCAGCCAAACGGGGCCAAGAGAGCAGTACTTC.